The 29 T cell receptor beta chains in this list originate from one sample, sequenced in a study of shared clonotypes between healthy human individuals. Naive CD8 cells, CD45RO-negative and positively selected for CCR7, excluded terminally differentiated effector memory CD45RA+ cells. Here immunoSEQ multiplex PCR was the method, and the copy in TCRdb shows in-frame clones only, minus some. The sample consists of hundreds of thousands of clones, just over 90% of them appearing once. Sample: naive CD8+ T cells sorted from blood. The receptors were sampled from a man under 40 in good health.

The V gene is TRBV27, the J gene TRBJ2-1; 7 nucleotides line up with TRBD2. Germline CDR1 MNHEY, CDR2 SMNVEV (reference sequence). There are 16 residues in the CDR3. V was pared by 1 base and J by 7 bases, with 10 bases of the junction left unmatched. The DNA of the CDR3 is TGTGCCAGCAGTTTATGGGGGGGGGACGGACGGAATGAGCAGTTCTTC. Translated, it gives CASSLWGGDGRNEQFF.

The chain employs TRBV5-4 and TRBJ2-5; D uncertain. This CDR3 comprises 15 residues. The V and J ends lost 4 bases and 2 bases respectively, with 15 bases between them. CDR1 is SGHNT and CDR2 is YYREEE in the germline V gene (reference sequence). CDR3 loop: CASSAVLGRQETQYF. Here the CDR3 DNA reads TGTGCCAGCAGCGCTGTTTTGGGCAGGCAAGAGACCCAGTACTTC.

The chain links TRBV19 to TRBJ2-3; 8 bases map to TRBD2. This CDR3 has 16 amino acids. V gave up 3 bases and J gave up 5 bases; unmatched junction bases: 10. Germline V gene data show CDR1 as LNHDA and CDR2 as SQIVND (reference sequence). CDR3 sequence (DNA): TGTGCCAGTAGTATGGGACCGGGACTAGTAGGAGATACGCAGTATTTT. Protein product: CASSMGPGLVGDTQYF.

This chain uses TRBV28 with TRBJ2-7; 10 bases fit TRBD2. Trimming removed 3 bases from V and 0 bases from J; junction bases left unmatched: 5. The CDR3 covers 16 residues. Germline V gives CDR1 MDHEN, CDR2 SYDVKM. CDR3 in DNA: TGTGCCAGCAGTTTCCGCGGGACTAGCGTCTCCTACGAGCAGTACTTC. Translating it yields CASSFRGTSVSYEQYF.

The chain is built from TRBV4-1 and TRBJ2-5; D uncertain. Germline V gene data show CDR1 as MGHRA and CDR2 as YSYEKL. CDR3 size: 13 residues. With 6 bases removed from V and 3 bases from J, the gap between germline ends came to 11 bases. The CDR3 bases are TGCGCCAGCAGTCGCGACCAGGAAGAGACCCAGTACTTC. Translated, it gives CASSRDQEETQYF.

This clone was recorded only once. CDR3 coding DNA: TGTGCCAGCAGCGCGGACAGGGCGCTATATGCCGGGGAGCTGTTTTTT. Protein: CASSADRALYAGELFF. This rearrangement joins TRBV9 to TRBJ2-2, with 8 bases aligning to TRBD1. V gave up 3 bases and J gave up 6 bases; unmatched junction bases: 10. CDR3 size: 16 residues. The germline V gene encodes CDR1 SGDLS and CDR2 YYNGEE.

CDR3 amino acids: CASSLARGVNEKLFF. The CDR3 nucleotides read TGTGCCAGCAGCTTAGCGAGAGGGGTAAATGAAAAACTGTTTTTT. This chain links TRBV7-9 with TRBJ1-4; D may be TRBD1 (5 bases). Germline CDR1 reads SEHNR; CDR2 reads FQNEAQ (reference sequence). Trimming cost V 0 bases and J 5 bases, with 10 bases left between them. This CDR3 is built from 15 residues.

CDR3 coding DNA: TGTGCCAGCAGCGTAGGGGTAACCTCACTTCGTTTTTTT. This translates into CASSVGVTSLRFF. The J gene is TRBJ1-4, the V gene TRBV9; D is unclear. The CDR3 sequence is 13 residues long. V lost 0 bases to trimming and J lost 17 bases, with 17 bases between them. Germline V gene sequence: CDR1 SGDLS, CDR2 YYNGEE.

This clone has a single count. The gene calls are TRBV27 and TRBJ1-1, with a possible D match to TRBD1 (5 bases). The germline gives CDR1 MNHEY, CDR2 SMNVEV (reference sequence). CDR3 length: 14 residues. V dropped 5 bases and J dropped 2 bases, with 12 bases sitting between them. The CDR3, as DNA: TGTGCCAGCAGTGGTCCCGGGGCTAACACTGAAGCTTTCTTT. This encodes CASSGPGANTEAFF.

The gene calls are TRBV11-2 and TRBJ2-7, with D unclear. The CDR3 has 16 residues. The germline CDR1 and CDR2 sequences are SGHAT and FQNNGV. The V end was cut by 0 bases, the J end by 0 bases, with 12 bases between. The CDR3 here is CASSLEGVFVSYEQYF. CDR3 in DNA: TGTGCCAGCAGCTTAGAAGGCGTTTTTGTCTCCTACGAGCAGTACTTC. Combining the CDR3 with reference TRBV11-2 and TRBJ2-7 gives the whole variable domain EAGVAQSPRYKIIEKRQSVAFWCNPISGHATLYWYQQILGQGPKLLIQFQNNGVVDDSQLPKDRFSAERLKGVDSTLKIQPAKLEDSAVYLCASSLEGVFVSYEQYFGPGTRLTVT.

For this clone: Only one base separates this from a far larger clonotype, so it likely reflects a read error. The rearrangement links TRBV15 to TRBJ2-3, with TRBD2 matching 10 bases. CDR1 is LNHNV, CDR2 YYDKDF, per germline (reference sequence). The CDR3 covers 16 residues. The CDR3 sequence: CTTSSGLAEHTDTQYF. DNA of the CDR3: TGTACCACCAGCAGCGGACTAGCGGAGCACACAGATACGCAGTATTTT.

V and J are TRBV29-1 and TRBJ2-7; 11 bases are shared with TRBD2. From germline, CDR1 is SQVTM and CDR2 ANQGSEA. This CDR3 has 16 residues. V trimming: 6 bases; J trimming: 3 bases; junction bases outside the gene matches: 13. The CDR3 loop is CSVHSTGLAENYEQYF. The CDR3 DNA reads as TGCAGCGTCCATTCGACGGGACTAGCGGAGAACTACGAGCAGTACTTC.

The CDR3 DNA reads TGTGCCAGCAGCTTTAGCGGGATACTAGGCGAGCAGTACTTC. Its protein is CASSFSGILGEQYF. The chain couples TRBV5-4 to TRBJ2-7; 8 bases align to TRBD2. Germline values: CDR1 SGHNT, CDR2 YYREEE (reference sequence). V dropped 2 bases and J dropped 6; count of bases not matched to a gene: 7. The CDR3 contains 14 residues.

V gene TRBV10-3 combines with J gene TRBJ2-3; 8 bases align to TRBD1. From germline, CDR1 is ENHRY and CDR2 SYGVKD. V trimming: 3 bases; J trimming: 7 bases; junction bases outside the gene matches: 12. This CDR3 spans 16 amino acids. The CDR3 loop is CAISDSDRDNENTQYF. The CDR3, as DNA: TGTGCCATCAGTGACTCGGACAGGGATAACGAGAATACGCAGTATTTT.

J is TRBJ2-4 and V is TRBV28; D perhaps matches TRBD1 (5 bases). CDR3 length: 13 residues. V was cut by 3 bases and J by 11 bases, with 14 bases left in between. Looked up from germline, CDR1 is MDHEN and CDR2 is SYDVKM. The CDR3 nucleotides read TGTGCCAGCAGTTTGGGGCCCCGTCGCGTTCAGTACTTC. Residues: CASSLGPRRVQYF.

This chain connects TRBV15 to TRBJ2-1; unclear D gene. CDR1 and CDR2 from the germline V gene are LNHNV and YYDKDF (reference sequence). The CDR3 spans 14 residues. The V end was cut by 4 bases, the J end by 7 bases, with 14 bases between. The CDR3 reads CATSKEQWANEQFF. The CDR3 DNA follows: TGTGCCACCAGCAAGGAACAGTGGGCAAATGAGCAGTTCTTC.

V is TRBV19 and J is TRBJ2-3, with D perhaps given as TRBD1 or TRBD2 (5 bases each). The CDR3 is 17 residues long. Germline CDR1 LNHDA, CDR2 SQIVND (reference sequence). V lost 5 bases to trimming and J lost 2 bases, with 20 bases between them. The CDR3 is CASSPSEGFPYTDTQYF. The CDR3 DNA reads as TGTGCCAGTAGTCCGTCCGAGGGGTTCCCGTACACAGATACGCAGTATTTT.

The V call is TRBV5-1, the J call TRBJ2-7, with D perhaps matching TRBD1 (6 bases). Per germline, CDR1 SGHRS and CDR2 YFSETQ. CDR3 length: 14 residues. V shed 0 bases and J shed 3 bases, with 10 bases lying between them. Here the CDR3 reads CASSLGPQGYEQYF. CDR3 DNA: TGCGCCAGCAGCTTGGGGCCACAGGGCTACGAGCAGTACTTC. Based on the CDR3 plus reference TRBV5-1 and TRBJ2-7, the full variable domain is KAGVTQTPRYLIKTRGQQVTLSCSPISGHRSVSWYQQTPGQGLQFLFEYFSETQRNKGNFPGRFSGRQFSNSRSEMNVSTLELGDSALYLCASSLGPQGYEQYFGPGTRLTVT.

CDR3 in DNA: TGCAGCGTTGAGACTAGCGGTTACTACGAGCAGTACTTC. This translates into CSVETSGYYEQYF. This chain links TRBV29-1 with TRBJ2-7, with 9 positions matching TRBD2. The CDR3 extends over 13 amino acids. The germline CDR1 and CDR2 sequences are SQVTM and ANQGSEA. V lost 3 bases, J lost 3 bases, and 3 bases stayed unmatched.

The chain recombines TRBV6-1 with TRBJ2-1; 11 bases are a match to TRBD2. With V trimmed by 5 bases and J by 9 bases, 6 bases remained unmatched. The CDR3 is 14 residues long. CDR1 and CDR2 (germline): MNHNS, SASEGT. CDR3 region: CASSRRLAGIEQFF. The CDR3, as DNA: TGTGCCAGCAGTCGACGACTAGCGGGAATTGAGCAGTTCTTC.

The chain has TRBV7-6 and TRBJ2-2; weak D call: TRBD2 (5 bases). The V gene lost 3 bases and the J gene lost 2 bases, with 13 bases spanning the gap. The CDR3 consists of 16 residues. Germline V gene sequence: CDR1 SGHVS, CDR2 FNYEAQ. DNA of the CDR3: TGTGCCAGCAGCTTTCCAGCGGTGATTAACACCGGGGAGCTGTTTTTT. As protein: CASSFPAVINTGELFF.

The V gene is TRBV7-9, the J gene TRBJ2-7; 10 bases are shared with TRBD2. V shed 8 bases, J shed 7 bases, and the junction held 17 bases outside the gene matches. Germline-derived CDR1 and CDR2 are SEHNR and FQNEAQ (reference sequence). The CDR3 sequence is 16 residues long. CDR3 sequence: CASGPTSGRALWEQYF. The DNA of the CDR3 is TGTGCCAGCGGCCCGACGAGCGGGAGGGCCTTATGGGAGCAGTACTTC.

This chain connects TRBV29-1 to TRBJ2-1; D perhaps matches TRBD2 (5 bases). Per germline, CDR1 SQVTM and CDR2 ANQGSEA. The CDR3 has 13 residues. V was pared by 3 bases and J by 4 bases, with 10 bases between. The CDR3 here is CSVDRKRYNEQFF. CDR3 sequence (DNA): TGCAGCGTTGACCGGAAGCGGTACAATGAGCAGTTCTTC.

V is TRBV9 and J is TRBJ2-1; 7 nucleotides agree with TRBD2. This CDR3 region has 16 residues. Trimming at V came to 0 bases and at J to 5 bases, leaving 8 bases not matched to a gene. Germline loops: CDR1 SGDLS, CDR2 YYNGEE. The CDR3 protein is CASSVDLSGGNNEQFF. The DNA for the CDR3 is TGTGCCAGCAGCGTAGACCTATCGGGAGGAAACAATGAGCAGTTCTTC.

V gene TRBV20-1 combines with J gene TRBJ2-7; D is unresolved. The CDR3 consists of 10 residues. CDR1 is DFQATT, CDR2 SNEGSKA, per germline (reference sequence). Deletions cut 3 bases from V and 4 bases from J, with 4 bases between. The CDR3 spells CSARRYEQYF. The DNA of the CDR3 is TGCAGTGCTAGGCGGTACGAGCAGTACTTC.

The chain joins TRBV30 to TRBJ1-4, with D tentatively TRBD1 (5 bases). Germline assignment: CDR1 GTSNPN and CDR2 SVGIG (reference sequence). V lost 3 bases and J lost 6, with 26 bases in between. The CDR3 spans 18 residues. This CDR3 is CAWRPPEILSGLDEKLFF. The CDR3 region has the DNA TGTGCCTGGAGACCACCGGAAATCCTATCAGGGCTTGATGAAAAACTGTTTTTT.

The chain couples TRBV30 to TRBJ2-7; 10 bases align to TRBD1. Germline V lookup: CDR1 GTSNPN, CDR2 SVGIG (reference sequence). Trimming at V came to 4 bases and at J to 4 bases, leaving 10 bases not matched to a gene. This CDR3 comprises 15 residues. DNA of the CDR3: TGTGCCTGGAAAGGAGACGACAGGGGGCTTTACGAGCAGTACTTC. Translating gives CAWKGDDRGLYEQYF.

The chain has TRBV7-9 and TRBJ2-1; 8 nucleotides match TRBD2. The V gene end was trimmed by 5 bases and the J gene end by 13 bases; junction bases not matched to a gene: 7. The CDR3 spans 12 residues. The germline gives CDR1 SEHNR, CDR2 FQNEAQ (reference sequence). The DNA for the CDR3 is TGTGCCAGCAGCCCAAGGGGACTAGGCCAGTTCTTC. The encoded protein is CASSPRGLGQFF.

V is TRBV27 and J is TRBJ2-7; D not certain. The CDR3 runs to 12 residues. V gave up 4 bases and J gave up 3 bases, with 7 bases separating them. Looked up from germline, CDR1 is MNHEY and CDR2 is SMNVEV (reference sequence). The CDR3 loop reads CASSSLLYEQYF. The CDR3 DNA is TGTGCCAGCAGTTCCTTACTCTACGAGCAGTACTTC.